The 3 T cell receptor beta chains reported below all come from one sample, sequenced in a study of blood T cell repertoires in COVID-19. Sequencing used immunoSEQ multiplex PCR; TCRdb keeps in-frame clones, though not all of them. This table has 200,000 to 250,000 clones, 81% appearing once. Sample: peripheral blood. These receptors were taken from a woman at least 80 years old with COVID-19, enrolled during active disease.

A few counts support this clone. The chain carries TRBV28 and TRBJ1-1; D might be TRBD1 (6 bases). Trimming removed 6 bases from V and 5 bases from J, with 19 bases in between. The CDR3 is 15 amino acids. The germline CDR1 and CDR2 sequences are MDHEN and SYDVKM. CDR3 in DNA: TGTGCCAGCAGCCCCGATGGCAGGGGACGTACTGAAGCTTTCTTT. Translation gives CASSPDGRGRTEAFF.

The rearrangement joins TRBV5-4 to TRBJ2-1, with 12 nucleotides matching TRBD2. The germline V gene encodes CDR1 SGHNT and CDR2 YYREEE (reference sequence). V was clipped by 0 bases and J by 6 bases; unmatched bases: 4. The CDR3 is 16 amino acids. CDR3 region: CASSLASGGAINEQFF. The CDR3 nucleotides read TGTGCCAGCAGCTTGGCTAGCGGGGGGGCCATCAATGAGCAGTTCTTC.

The chain recombines TRBV12-3 or TRBV12-4 with TRBJ1-1; perhaps TRBD1 as D (5 bases). V lost 5 bases and J 0 bases, leaving 7 bases between the germline ends. The CDR3 consists of 13 residues. The CDR3 spells CASSGQMNTEAFF. DNA for the CDR3: TGTGCCAGCAGTGGACAAATGAACACTGAAGCTTTCTTT.